This TCR beta chain appears in the sequencing data of a study of T cells in Graves' hyperthyroidism and ophthalmopathy. This clonotype was recorded at least ten times. TCR beta CDR3 region amplification was performed from RNA transcripts. An initial round of RT-PCR targeting the TCR CDR3 relied on the HTBI primer set. A single record per CDR3 protein comes from TCRdb applying MiXCR to the multiplex PCR reads. The table records hundreds of thousands of distinct CDR3 sequences, around 15% of them present only once. Sequenced sample: blood. The TCR was taken from a woman in her forties or fifties with Graves' ophthalmopathy.

The CDR3 DNA sequence: TGTGCCAGCAGTGCCATAAGCGCGGCTGGGACAAACTACGAGCAGTACTTC. Encoded protein: CASSAISAAGTNYEQYF. The chain has TRBV6-2 or TRBV6-3 and TRBJ2-7, with D perhaps TRBD1 (6 bases). V was clipped by 5 bases and J by 3 bases, with 23 bases between them. The germline gives CDR1 MNHEY, CDR2 SVGEGT. This CDR3 contains 17 residues.